This T cell receptor beta chain was profiled in a study of T cell responses to AZD1222 COVID-19 vaccine. This clone showed up just once. Germline V gene data show CDR1 as MRHNA and CDR2 as SNTAGT. J lost 0 bases, V lost 6 bases, and 17 bases had no gene match. The CDR3 contains 20 residues. Assay: immunoSEQ multiplex PCR; the TCRdb copy retains only in-frame clones and omits some. The sample has around 140,000 clones; 70% to 90% are singletons. Sequenced material: peripheral blood, taken on day 0 of AZD1222 vaccination. This clonotype was sampled from an adult in good health. J is TRBJ2-7 and V is TRBV6-4, with 13 bases aligning to TRBD2. CDR3 region: CASSEYRLAGGTSSSYEQYF. Here the CDR3 DNA reads TGTGCCAGCAGCGAATACAGACTAGCGGGAGGTACCTCCTCCTCCTACGAGCAGTACTTC.